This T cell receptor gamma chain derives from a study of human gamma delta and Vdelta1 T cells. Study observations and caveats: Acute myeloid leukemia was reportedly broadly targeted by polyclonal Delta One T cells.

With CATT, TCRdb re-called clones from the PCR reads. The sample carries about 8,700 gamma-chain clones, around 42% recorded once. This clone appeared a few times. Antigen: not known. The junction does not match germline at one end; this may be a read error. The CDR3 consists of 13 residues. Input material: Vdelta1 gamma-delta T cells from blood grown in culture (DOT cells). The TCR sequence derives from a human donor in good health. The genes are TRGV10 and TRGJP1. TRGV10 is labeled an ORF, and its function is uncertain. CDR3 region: CATWANTGWFKIF. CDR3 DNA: TGTGCTACGTGGGCTAACACTGGTTGGTTCAAGATATTT.